One sample yielded the 21 T cell receptor beta chains listed below, sequenced in a study of T cells in Graves' hyperthyroidism and ophthalmopathy. The investigators amplified TCR beta CDR3 regions from RNA transcripts. Researchers ran a first-round RT-PCR on the TCR CDR3 using the HTBI primer set. TCRdb re-called the multiplex PCR reads with MiXCR, one entry per CDR3 protein. In the table there are approximately 530,000 distinct CDR3 sequences, just under 20% of which are singletons. Sequenced: blood. These TCRs come from a man between 35 and 55 years old with Graves' ophthalmopathy.

This rearrangement joins TRBV19 to TRBJ2-7, with D possibly being TRBD1 (5 bases). The germline CDR1 and CDR2 sequences are LNHDA and SQIVND (reference sequence). Trimming pared 7 bases from V and 2 bases from J, leaving 15 bases between. The CDR3 is 14 amino acids. CDR3 loop: CASNTGGPAYEQYF. The CDR3 region has the DNA TGTGCCAGTAACACAGGTGGGCCTGCCTACGAGCAGTACTTC.

This clonotype was seen at least ten times. The gene calls are TRBV18 and TRBJ2-1; a weak D match, TRBD2 (5 bases). Trimming removed 2 bases at V and 5 bases at J, with 16 bases between. This CDR3 contains 16 residues. Per the germline V gene, CDR1 is KGHSH and CDR2 is LQKENI. CDR3 coding DNA: TGTGCCAGCTCACCAATGGTGGGAGTCGTCCACAATGAGCAGTTCTTC. Residues: CASSPMVGVVHNEQFF.

This clonotype occurred a few times. The chain has TRBV20-1 and TRBJ2-7; D may be TRBD1 or TRBD2 (6 bases each). This CDR3 contains 13 residues. Germline V gene sequence: CDR1 DFQATT, CDR2 SNEGSKA (reference sequence). V was trimmed by 6 bases and J by 2 bases, leaving 14 bases between them. Here the CDR3 reads CSATARGAYEQYF. CDR3 coding DNA: TGCAGTGCAACTGCGAGGGGGGCCTACGAGCAGTACTTC.

This chain joins TRBV11-2 and TRBJ2-1; 15 bases fit TRBD2. In germline, CDR1 is SGHAT, CDR2 FQNNGV. The CDR3 runs 19 residues. J gave up 7 bases and V 8 bases, and 18 bases lay outside the gene matches. The CDR3 DNA reads TGTGCCAGCGGATACCCCCCTACCGGGACTAGCGGGGGGATGAATGAGCAGTTCTTC. This codes for CASGYPPTGTSGGMNEQFF. Using reference TRBV11-2 and TRBJ2-1 for the parts outside the CDR3, the full variable domain is EAGVAQSPRYKIIEKRQSVAFWCNPISGHATLYWYQQILGQGPKLLIQFQNNGVVDDSQLPKDRFSAERLKGVDSTLKIQPAKLEDSAVYLCASGYPPTGTSGGMNEQFFGPGTRLTVL.

This clonotype was observed at least ten times. The gene calls are TRBV20-1 and TRBJ2-3; D may be TRBD2 (5 bases). In germline, CDR1 is DFQATT, CDR2 SNEGSKA (reference sequence). V was clipped by 3 bases and J by 4 bases, with 14 bases between them. The CDR3 runs to 14 residues. CDR3 nucleotide sequence: TGCAGTGCTAGTGACTATCAACGACCAGATACGCAGTATTTT. Its translation: CSASDYQRPDTQYF.

V usage is TRBV7-3 and J usage is TRBJ1-4; 7 bases agree with TRBD1. The ends lost 3 bases at V and 0 bases at J; junction bases unmatched: 16. Germline lookup yields CDR1 SGHTA and CDR2 FQGTGA. The CDR3 is made up of 20 amino acids. Written as DNA, the CDR3 is TGTGCCAGCAGCTTCGCCGGGGACTTCGTTCAGGGGGCAACTAATGAAAAACTGTTTTTT. Encoded protein: CASSFAGDFVQGATNEKLFF.

As to this clonotype: A read error may explain this, as a much larger clone is one base away. The chain links TRBV15 to TRBJ1-6; unclear D gene. CDR1 and CDR2 (germline): LNHNV, YYDKDF (reference sequence). The ends were cut back, 5 bases at V and 14 bases at J, with 19 bases in the middle. This CDR3 spans 14 amino acids. The CDR3 DNA follows: TGTGCCACCAGCTCGGGTGGAGCTGGGCTCGCCCTCCACTTT. Translated, it gives CATSSGGAGLALHF.

This clonotype was seen ten or more times. The V call is TRBV11-3, the J call TRBJ2-1, with D possibly called TRBD1 or TRBD2 (5 bases each). V lost 1 base, J lost 6 bases, and 19 bases lay in between. Germline loops: CDR1 SGHNT, CDR2 YENEEA. CDR3 length equals 17 residues. The CDR3 reads CASSLGGTAISGNEQFF. CDR3 coding DNA: TGTGCCAGCAGCTTAGGTGGGACCGCGATTTCAGGCAATGAGCAGTTCTTC.

The chain is built from TRBV6-5 and TRBJ2-2; D is perhaps TRBD1 (7 bases). The V end was cut by 2 bases, the J end by 6 bases, with 16 bases between. The CDR3 consists of 16 residues. Germline V CDR1 and CDR2: MNHEY, SVGAGI. The CDR3 nucleotides read TGTGCCAGCAGTTACCCCCACTCAGGGGGGCCCGGGGAGCTGTTTTTT. Its protein is CASSYPHSGGPGELFF.

This clonotype has more than one count but fewer than ten. The V and J genes are TRBV15 and TRBJ2-1; D remains unclear. Germline V gene sequence: CDR1 LNHNV, CDR2 YYDKDF (reference sequence). CDR3 length equals 16 residues. V was pared by 2 bases and J by 5 bases, with 16 bases between. This CDR3 is CATSRFREGPNNEQFF. The CDR3 DNA reads as TGTGCCACCAGCAGATTCCGTGAAGGGCCCAACAATGAGCAGTTCTTC. Supplemented by reference TRBV15 and TRBJ2-1, the full variable domain reads DAMVIQNPRYQVTQFGKPVTLSCSQTLNHNVMYWYQQKSSQAPKLLFHYYDKDFNNEADTPDNFQSRRPNTSFCFLDIRSPGLGDTAMYLCATSRFREGPNNEQFFGPGTRLTVL.

J is TRBJ2-3 and V is TRBV3-1, with 8 bases aligning to TRBD2. Per the germline V gene, CDR1 is LGHDT and CDR2 is YNNKEL (reference sequence). The CDR3 has 17 amino acids. V trimming: 0 bases; J trimming: 4 bases; junction bases outside the gene matches: 9. The chain's CDR3 is CASSQDSTGGPADTQYF. The CDR3 DNA sequence: TGTGCCAGCAGCCAAGACAGTACGGGGGGGCCGGCAGATACGCAGTATTTT.

This clonotype was observed a few times. The CDR3 sequence is CASSGERGSYNEQFF. CDR3 DNA: TGTGCCAGCAGTGGGGAGCGGGGGAGCTACAATGAGCAGTTCTTC. This chain connects TRBV6-1 to TRBJ2-1; 8 bases map to TRBD2. The CDR3 has 15 amino acids. The junction had 5 bases not matched to a gene; V was cut back by 4 bases and J by 3 bases. CDR1 MNHNS and CDR2 SASEGT come from the germline V gene.

This sequence joins TRBV7-9 and TRBJ2-7; D is unresolved. The V gene's germline CDR1 is SEHNR and CDR2 FQNEAQ (reference sequence). Trimming removed 5 bases from V and 4 bases from J, with 9 bases in between. CDR3 size: 12 residues. CDR3 DNA sequence: TGTGCCAGCAGCCAGCAGCTTTACGAGCAGTACTTC. Residues: CASSQQLYEQYF.

This rearrangement joins TRBV6-2 or TRBV6-3 to TRBJ1-2, with D possibly TRBD1 on 5 matching bases. Trimming stripped 2 bases from V and 10 bases from J, with 8 bases between. Germline V gene sequence: CDR1 MNHEY, CDR2 SVGEGT. This CDR3 comprises 11 residues. This CDR3 is CASSYGAIYTF. CDR3 sequence (DNA): TGTGCCAGCAGTTACGGGGCAATCTACACCTTC.

V gene TRBV28 combines with J gene TRBJ1-6; TRBD1 matches 12 bases. This CDR3 is 16 amino acids long. Germline V lookup: CDR1 MDHEN, CDR2 SYDVKM. V lost 8 bases, J lost 10 bases, and 12 bases stayed unmatched. Here the CDR3 reads CASGMGGDRGQSPLHF. CDR3 nucleotide sequence: TGTGCCAGCGGCATGGGGGGGGACAGGGGGCAGTCACCCCTCCACTTT.

The chain uses TRBV28 and TRBJ2-1; D gene uncertain. This CDR3 has 14 residues. V gave up 10 bases and J gave up 3 bases, with 16 bases separating them. Germline CDR1 reads MDHEN; CDR2 reads SYDVKM. The CDR3, as DNA: TGTGCCACCGCTTGGCAGCTGGTCTACAATGAGCAGTTCTTC. Protein product: CATAWQLVYNEQFF.

This chain connects TRBV7-8 to TRBJ2-3; unclear D gene. This CDR3 contains 12 residues. Per germline, CDR1 SGHVS and CDR2 FQNEAQ. V lost 5 bases and J 7 bases, leaving 10 bases between the germline ends. The DNA of the CDR3 is TGTGCCAGCAGCGAAGAGAGGAATACGCAGTATTTT. It translates to CASSEERNTQYF.

The sample holds a few counts of this clonotype. CDR3: CASSQGLAGTVGELFF. The DNA for the CDR3 is TGCGCCAGCAGCCAAGGACTAGCGGGGACGGTCGGGGAGCTGTTTTTT. The J gene is TRBJ2-2, the V gene TRBV4-1; 11 bases fit TRBD2. CDR1 is MGHRA, CDR2 YSYEKL, per germline. The V segment lost 1 base and the J segment 7 bases; nucleotides outside the gene matches: 5. The CDR3 runs to 16 residues.

This clonotype was detected once. The V call is TRBV4-2, the J call TRBJ2-1; no reliable D call. V lost 0 bases, J lost 13 bases, and 13 bases lay in between. The CDR3 is made up of 13 amino acids. The germline V gene encodes CDR1 LGHNA and CDR2 YNFKEQ. The CDR3 sequence is CASSQDPRRPQFF. Written as DNA, the CDR3 is TGTGCCAGCAGCCAAGATCCCCGAAGACCTCAGTTCTTC.

This clonotype has a single count. The CDR3 DNA reads TGTGCCAGCAGCTTAGGACAGGGGGGTAGCAATCAGCCCCAGCATTTT. Translated: CASSLGQGGSNQPQHF. This chain connects TRBV7-9 to TRBJ1-5; 9 bases are shared with TRBD1. The CDR3 is made up of 16 amino acids. Trimming removed 1 base from V and 0 bases from J; junction bases left unmatched: 1. CDR1 and CDR2 (germline): SEHNR, FQNEAQ (reference sequence). Filled out from reference TRBV7-9 and TRBJ1-5, the complete variable domain reads DTGVSQNPRHKITKRGQNVTFRCDPISEHNRLYWYRQTLGQGPEFLTYFQNEAQLEKSRLLSDRFSAERPKGSFSTLEIQRTEQGDSAMYLCASSLGQGGSNQPQHFGDGTRLSIL.

The V gene is TRBV27, the J gene TRBJ2-1; D gene uncertain. The CDR3 has 12 amino acids. Trimming took 3 bases from V and 6 from J, leaving 6 bases between them. The germline V gene has CDR1 MNHEY and CDR2 SMNVEV (reference sequence). The CDR3 sequence is CASSFGTNEQFF. CDR3 sequence (DNA): TGTGCCAGCAGTTTTGGAACCAATGAGCAGTTCTTC.